What follows are 12 T cell receptor beta chains derived from one specimen sequenced in a study of blood T cell repertoires in COVID-19. Method: immunoSEQ multiplex PCR; TCRdb's copy keeps in-frame clones and lacks some. The sample has approximately 300,000 clones; approximately 90% are singletons. Sequenced: peripheral blood. The receptors derive from a woman in her fifties or sixties with COVID-19, enrolled during active disease.

The rearrangement links TRBV5-6 to TRBJ2-3, with D tentatively TRBD2 (6 bases). The V end lost 5 bases, the J end lost 3 bases, and 13 bases lay between the germline ends. The V gene's germline CDR1 is SGHDT and CDR2 YYEEEE. The CDR3 covers 14 residues. Written as DNA, the CDR3 is TGTGCCAGCAGGTTTGGGGGGAAGACAGATACGCAGTATTTT. This translates into CASRFGGKTDTQYF.

V gene TRBV21-1 combines with J gene TRBJ2-7; the DNA was not compared with TRBD2, the D call given in the table. TRBV21-1 is labeled a pseudogene. CDR3 size: 15 residues. Written as DNA, the CDR3 is TGTGCCAGCAGCAAAGCGATAGGTAGCGCTGGCGAGCAGTACTTC. This translates into CASSKAIGSAGEQYF.

J is TRBJ2-7 and V is TRBV5-6; 8 nucleotides agree with TRBD1. With 4 bases clipped from V and 4 bases from J, the junction kept 13 bases outside the gene matches. The CDR3 has 16 amino acids. Germline CDR1 is SGHDT and CDR2 is YYEEEE. CDR3 nucleotide sequence: TGTGCCAGCAGCCCCCCTAGCCCGGGACAGGATTACGAGCAGTACTTC. Protein sequence: CASSPPSPGQDYEQYF.

V is TRBV20-1 and J is TRBJ2-7, with D unclear. This CDR3 region has 11 residues. V lost 1 base and J 7 bases, leaving 8 bases between the germline ends. Looked up from germline, CDR1 is DFQATT and CDR2 is SNEGSKA (reference sequence). The CDR3 loop reads CSARGPVEQYF. The CDR3 nucleotides are TGCAGTGCTAGAGGTCCGGTAGAGCAGTACTTC.

The CDR3 here is CASGEAGGSYNEQFF. The CDR3 region has the DNA TGTGCCAGCGGGGAAGCGGGAGGTTCGTACAATGAGCAGTTCTTC. The V call is TRBV5-6, the J call TRBJ2-1; 9 positions match TRBD2. Germline V gene sequence: CDR1 SGHDT, CDR2 YYEEEE. There are 15 residues in the CDR3. Trimming took 7 bases from V and 4 from J; bases not matched to a gene: 9.

The chain couples TRBV11-2 to TRBJ2-5, with a tentative D call TRBD2 (6 bases). This CDR3 has 15 amino acids. V was trimmed by 2 bases and J by 1 base, leaving 11 bases between them. Germline loops: CDR1 SGHAT, CDR2 FQNNGV. CDR3 residues: CASSLMRGFQETQYF. In DNA, the CDR3 is TGTGCCAGCAGCTTAATGCGGGGCTTCCAAGAGACCCAGTACTTC. The full variable domain, in which reference TRBV11-2 and TRBJ2-5 provide the parts outside the CDR3, is EAGVAQSPRYKIIEKRQSVAFWCNPISGHATLYWYQQILGQGPKLLIQFQNNGVVDDSQLPKDRFSAERLKGVDSTLKIQPAKLEDSAVYLCASSLMRGFQETQYFGPGTRLLVL.

The CDR3 DNA is TGTGCCACCAGCAGAGATCAGGCGAGCTCCTACAATGAGCAGTTCTTC. This encodes CATSRDQASSYNEQFF. The chain combines TRBV15 with TRBJ2-1; D is unclear. This CDR3 comprises 16 residues. Trimming cost V 0 bases and J 0 bases, with 9 bases left between them. Germline-derived CDR1 and CDR2 are LNHNV and YYDKDF (reference sequence).

The chain recombines TRBV7-9 with TRBJ2-1; 7 bases fit TRBD1. There are 14 residues in the CDR3. The V gene end was trimmed by 5 bases and the J gene end by 7 bases; junction bases not matched to a gene: 8. The V gene's germline CDR1 is SEHNR and CDR2 FQNEAQ (reference sequence). CDR3 protein: CASSPRGPGNEQFF. DNA for the CDR3: TGTGCCAGCAGCCCAAGGGGGCCGGGGAATGAGCAGTTCTTC.

The chain has TRBV19 and TRBJ1-2; 10 nucleotides line up with TRBD1. V was clipped by 5 bases and J by 8 bases; unmatched bases: 8. In germline, CDR1 is LNHDA, CDR2 SQIVND (reference sequence). CDR3 size: 14 residues. CDR3 sequence: CASSPGQGSGGYTF. Written as DNA, the CDR3 is TGTGCCAGTAGTCCGGGACAGGGGTCGGGCGGCTACACCTTC.

V gene TRBV6-6 combines with J gene TRBJ2-7; 12 bases match TRBD1. The CDR3 has 16 residues. V dropped 5 bases and J dropped 3; count of bases not matched to a gene: 8. The germline CDR1 and CDR2 sequences are MNHNY and SVGAGI (reference sequence). CDR3 nucleotide sequence: TGTGCCAGCAGTCCCTCCGGGACAGGGGGCGTCTACGAGCAGTACTTC. Protein: CASSPSGTGGVYEQYF.

This clone has just a few counts. The V and J genes are TRBV7-9 and TRBJ1-1, with 7 bases fitting TRBD1. CDR1 is SEHNR and CDR2 is FQNEAQ in the germline V gene (reference sequence). The CDR3 covers 14 residues. J lost 1 base, V lost 3 bases, and 2 bases had no gene match. The CDR3 loop is CASSLGQSNTEAFF. The CDR3 DNA follows: TGTGCCAGCAGCTTGGGACAGTCGAACACTGAAGCTTTCTTT.

The V gene is TRBV20-1, the J gene TRBJ1-2; D unclear. V was pared by 3 bases and J by 3 bases, with 8 bases between. The CDR3 spans 12 residues. CDR1 is DFQATT and CDR2 is SNEGSKA in the germline V gene (reference sequence). The CDR3 nucleotides are TGCAGTGCTAGTGACCCTTACTATGGCTACACCTTC. As protein: CSASDPYYGYTF.